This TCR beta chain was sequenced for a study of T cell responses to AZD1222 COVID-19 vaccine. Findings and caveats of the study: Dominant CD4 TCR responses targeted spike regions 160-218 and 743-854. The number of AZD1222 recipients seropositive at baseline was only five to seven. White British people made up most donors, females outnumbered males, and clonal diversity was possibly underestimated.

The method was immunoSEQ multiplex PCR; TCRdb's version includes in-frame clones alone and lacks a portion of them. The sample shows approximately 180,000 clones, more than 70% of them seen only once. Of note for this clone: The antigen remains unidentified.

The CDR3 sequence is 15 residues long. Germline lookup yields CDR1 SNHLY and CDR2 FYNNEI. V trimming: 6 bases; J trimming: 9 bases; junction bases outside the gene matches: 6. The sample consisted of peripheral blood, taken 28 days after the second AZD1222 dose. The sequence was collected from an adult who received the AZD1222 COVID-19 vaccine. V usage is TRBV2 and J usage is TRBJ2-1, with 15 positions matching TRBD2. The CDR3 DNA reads TGTGCCAGCAGGACGGGGGGACTAGCGGGAGGTGAGCAGTTCTTC. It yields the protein CASRTGGLAGGEQFF.